Each of the 3 T cell receptor beta chains below was sequenced from the same sample in a study of patients and donors after allogeneic stem cell transplantation. A single record per CDR3 protein comes from TCRdb applying MiXCR to the RT-PCR reads. The top ten hold just over 7% of the sample, which has approximately 410,000 distinct CDR3 sequences, 16% seen once. The sample consisted of blood, either unsorted or a sorted T cell fraction (not recorded which). These receptors came from a human donor who was either an allogeneic HSCT recipient or a stem cell or donor lymphocyte infusion donor (not recorded which). It is not recorded whose cells these are; they may come from a transplant donor.

The gene calls are TRBV13 and TRBJ2-2; D not certain. This CDR3 is built from 13 residues. Per the germline V gene, CDR1 is PRHDT and CDR2 is FYEKMQ (reference sequence). Trimming cost V 2 bases and J 7 bases, with 8 bases left between them. This chain's CDR3 is CASSLRRNGELFF. The CDR3 DNA reads as TGTGCCAGCAGCTTAAGAAGGAACGGGGAGCTGTTTTTT.

The chain combines TRBV4-2 with TRBJ2-5; 10 bases match TRBD2. This CDR3 has 16 amino acids. Germline loops: CDR1 LGHNA, CDR2 YNFKEQ. The J segment lost 14 bases and the V segment lost 0 bases, leaving 15 bases of the junction unmatched. The CDR3 DNA follows: TGTGCCAGCAGCCAAGATCTAGCGGGGGCCAAGTCTTTCTCTTACTTC. This encodes CASSQDLAGAKSFSYF.

This clonotype occurred many times. The rearrangement links TRBV4-1 to TRBJ2-2; 9 bases map to TRBD2. V trimming: 4 bases; J trimming: 2 bases; junction bases outside the gene matches: 5. The germline CDR1 and CDR2 sequences are MGHRA and YSYEKL. The CDR3 loop spans 16 amino acids. The CDR3 is CASSLQREDNTGELFF. The CDR3 bases are TGCGCCAGCAGCCTCCAGCGGGAGGATAACACCGGGGAGCTGTTTTTT.